This is a list of T cell receptor beta chains from one sample in a study of T cell changes during pregnancy in multiple sclerosis. TCRdb keeps only in-frame clones here, not all; method: immunoSEQ multiplex PCR. The table lists tens of thousands of clones, around 85% of them singletons. The material was CD8+ T cells from peripheral blood mononuclear cells, obtained before pregnancy. The receptor set was obtained from a female donor with multiple sclerosis, enrolled in a pregnancy study. Both conserved end residues are part of each CDR3. Each record gives: CDR3 length, V gene, clone size, J gene, D gene, CDR3 protein, CDR3 DNA. A D gene is named only where the DNA matches it firmly. Clone size is shown for a subset of rows, as once, few, many or a class of expanded clone.

cdr3_length: 16; v_call: TRBV9; clone_size: -; j_call: TRBJ2-7; d_call: TRBD1; cdr3_aa: CASSVAGQAAYYEQYF; cdr3_nt: TGTGCCAGCAGCGTAGCCGGACAGGCCGCCTACTACGAGCAGTACTTC
cdr3_length: 16; v_call: TRBV6-1; clone_size: -; j_call: TRBJ2-2; d_call: TRBD1; cdr3_aa: CASSGNRDRNTGELFF; cdr3_nt: TGTGCCAGCAGTGGGAACCGGGACAGGAACACCGGGGAGCTGTTTTTT
cdr3_length: 11; v_call: TRBV30; clone_size: -; j_call: TRBJ2-7; d_call: -; cdr3_aa: CAWSPSYEQYF; cdr3_nt: TGTGCCTGGAGTCCTTCCTACGAGCAGTACTTC
cdr3_length: 16; v_call: TRBV6-5; clone_size: once; j_call: TRBJ2-3; d_call: TRBD2; cdr3_aa: CASSSHAAGERFTQYF; cdr3_nt: TGTGCCAGCAGTTCCCATGCAGCGGGAGAAAGATTTACGCAGTATTTT
cdr3_length: 19; v_call: TRBV15; clone_size: -; j_call: TRBJ2-7; d_call: TRBD1; cdr3_aa: CATSRDYLIGQGALYEQYF; cdr3_nt: TGTGCCACCAGCAGAGATTACTTAATAGGACAGGGGGCACTGTACGAGCAGTACTTC
cdr3_length: 13; v_call: TRBV11-2; clone_size: -; j_call: TRBJ2-7; d_call: -; cdr3_aa: CASSPSTADEQYF; cdr3_nt: TGTGCCAGCAGCCCTTCAACCGCGGACGAGCAGTACTTC
cdr3_length: 17; v_call: TRBV10-3; clone_size: -; j_call: TRBJ1-2; d_call: TRBD1; cdr3_aa: CAISTAPGQGTNYGYTF; cdr3_nt: TGTGCCATCAGTACTGCCCCGGGACAGGGGACGAACTATGGCTACACCTTC
cdr3_length: 16; v_call: TRBV11-2; clone_size: -; j_call: TRBJ2-3; d_call: TRBD1; cdr3_aa: CASSLFKQGGTDTQYF; cdr3_nt: TGTGCCAGCAGCCTATTCAAGCAGGGGGGCACAGATACGCAGTATTTT
cdr3_length: 15; v_call: TRBV5-1; clone_size: once; j_call: TRBJ2-4; d_call: -; cdr3_aa: CASSLQQGSGNIQYF; cdr3_nt: TGCGCCAGCAGTCTTCAACAGGGAAGTGGAAACATTCAGTACTTC
cdr3_length: 15; v_call: TRBV5-5; clone_size: medium-sized; j_call: TRBJ1-5; d_call: -; cdr3_aa: CASSLVPGLGQPQHF; cdr3_nt: TGTGCCAGCAGCTTGGTTCCAGGGTTAGGTCAGCCCCAGCATTTT
cdr3_length: 9; v_call: TRBV5-1; clone_size: -; j_call: TRBJ2-1; d_call: -; cdr3_aa: CASPGRQFF; cdr3_nt: TGCGCCAGCCCCGGGAGGCAGTTCTTC
cdr3_length: 13; v_call: TRBV10-3; clone_size: few; j_call: TRBJ2-7; d_call: TRBD2; cdr3_aa: CAISREDTYEQYF; cdr3_nt: TGTGCCATCAGCCGGGAGGACACCTACGAGCAGTACTTC
cdr3_length: 13; v_call: TRBV28; clone_size: -; j_call: TRBJ1-1; d_call: -; cdr3_aa: CASNLDRNTEAFF; cdr3_nt: TGTGCCAGCAACCTTGACAGGAACACTGAAGCTTTCTTT
cdr3_length: 15; v_call: TRBV6-4; clone_size: -; j_call: TRBJ2-3; d_call: TRBD2; cdr3_aa: CASSPAGEVTDTQYF; cdr3_nt: TGTGCCAGCAGTCCGGCGGGAGAGGTAACAGATACGCAGTATTTT